This TCR beta chain was sequenced in a study of T cell responses to AZD1222 COVID-19 vaccine. General observations from the study: Every sample of the repertoires postdated the peak T cell response. Regions 160-218 and 743-854 dominated among vaccine-associated CD4 TCRs spanning spike. Two doses of AZD1222 preceded a rise in Spike-specific TCR breadth and depth. White British donors predominated, females outnumbered males, and clonal diversity was possibly underestimated.

A remark on this clone: What it binds is unknown.

Clones were sequenced by immunoSEQ multiplex PCR, and TCRdb holds only the in-frame ones, with some missing. Of about 130,000 clones in the sample, 85% to 95% were seen once. This clonotype was obtained from an adult who received the AZD1222 COVID-19 vaccine. The specimen comprised peripheral blood, sampled 28 days after the second AZD1222 dose.

The CDR3 region has the DNA TGTGCCAGCAGCTTAACAGGGGGTCTCTACAATGAGCAGTTCTTC. It encodes CASSLTGGLYNEQFF. The chain uses TRBV7-3 and TRBJ2-1; possibly TRBD1 for D (6 bases). V was shortened by 0 bases and J by 3 bases, with 9 bases between the two germline ends. The germline CDR1 and CDR2 sequences are SGHTA and FQGTGA. This CDR3 comprises 15 residues.